These 9 T cell receptor beta chains share one sample of origin, sequenced in a study of blood T cell repertoires in COVID-19. Here immunoSEQ multiplex PCR was the method, and the copy in TCRdb shows in-frame clones only, minus some. The sample records around 110,000 clones, over 75% being singletons. Sequenced sample: peripheral blood. The source of these receptors is a human donor with active COVID-19. The donor label of this sample is uncertain.

The chain couples TRBV19 to TRBJ2-1, with TRBD2 matching over 8 bases. The length of the CDR3 is 16 residues. With 5 bases clipped from V and 7 bases from J, the junction kept 13 bases outside the gene matches. The V gene's germline CDR1 is LNHDA and CDR2 SQIVND (reference sequence). The CDR3 region has the DNA TGTGCCAGTAGTTTCCCCGGACTAGCATTGGGTAATGAGCAGTTCTTC. Translation: CASSFPGLALGNEQFF.

The chain recombines TRBV4-2 with TRBJ1-6, with D unresolved. Looked up from germline, CDR1 is LGHNA and CDR2 is YNFKEQ. The V and J ends lost 0 bases and 8 bases respectively, with 11 bases between them. This CDR3 is built from 15 residues. The DNA for the CDR3 is TGTGCCAGCAGCCAAGAAAGCGGGCACCATTCACCCCTCCACTTT. Amino acid sequence: CASSQESGHHSPLHF.

The chain links TRBV6-2 or TRBV6-3 to TRBJ1-1, with TRBD1 matching 9 bases. This CDR3 comprises 16 residues. With V trimmed by 6 bases and J by 3 bases, 11 bases remained unmatched. Germline values: CDR1 MNHEY, CDR2 SVGEGT. The CDR3 region is CASSRGTGNFDTEAFF. CDR3 DNA: TGTGCCAGCAGCCGCGGGACAGGGAATTTTGACACTGAAGCTTTCTTT.

CDR3 coding DNA: TGCGCCAGCAGCCAAGGCCCACCGGCGGGGGCCCTCTCCTACGAGCAGTACTTC. Its protein product is CASSQGPPAGALSYEQYF. The V and J genes are TRBV4-1 and TRBJ2-7, with a weak D call TRBD2 (7 bases). V shed 1 base and J shed 0 bases, with 19 bases lying between them. Germline CDR1 and CDR2: MGHRA and YSYEKL. CDR3 length equals 18 residues.

The rearrangement uses TRBV7-2 and TRBJ2-1, with 7 bases aligning to TRBD1. The CDR3 runs 15 residues. V trimming: 4 bases; J trimming: 3 bases; junction bases outside the gene matches: 6. The germline V gene encodes CDR1 SGHTA and CDR2 FQGNSA. CDR3 region: CASSYRGELYNEQFF. CDR3 sequence (DNA): TGTGCCAGCAGCTACAGGGGAGAGCTCTACAATGAGCAGTTCTTC.

The J gene is TRBJ1-1, the V gene TRBV6-2 or TRBV6-3; 8 positions agree with TRBD1. The germline gives CDR1 MNHEY, CDR2 SVGEGT. This CDR3 is 18 amino acids long. The ends lost 0 bases at V and 2 bases at J; junction bases unmatched: 11. For the CDR3, the DNA is TGTGCCAGCAGTTACTCGACTGGGCAGGGGGCGTCTAACACTGAAGCTTTCTTT. It specifies CASSYSTGQGASNTEAFF.

The V call is TRBV7-8, the J call TRBJ1-6; TRBD1 matches at 8 bases. The CDR3 is made up of 13 amino acids. Germline trimming cut 4 bases from V and 7 bases from J; bases unmatched to any gene: 0. Germline V CDR1 and CDR2: SGHVS, FQNEAQ. The CDR3 sequence is CASSWTGNSPLHF. CDR3 DNA: TGTGCCAGCAGCTGGACAGGGAATTCACCCCTCCACTTT.

The chain recombines TRBV5-1 with TRBJ1-4, with 10 bases identical to TRBD1. The CDR3 has 15 amino acids. The trim removed 4 bases at V and 3 bases at J, leaving 3 bases unmatched. Looked up from germline, CDR1 is SGHRS and CDR2 is YFSETQ. CDR3 in amino acids: CASSPGTGANEKLFF. The CDR3 nucleotides are TGCGCCAGCAGCCCAGGGACAGGGGCTAATGAAAAACTGTTTTTT.

V usage is TRBV11-2 and J usage is TRBJ2-1, with 12 bases identical to TRBD2. CDR1 is SGHAT, CDR2 FQNNGV, per germline. The CDR3 is 14 residues long. V was clipped by 5 bases and J by 7 bases; unmatched bases: 3. Written as DNA, the CDR3 is TGTGCCAGCAGCCGGACTAGCGGGGCGAATGAGCAGTTCTTC. Amino acid sequence: CASSRTSGANEQFF.